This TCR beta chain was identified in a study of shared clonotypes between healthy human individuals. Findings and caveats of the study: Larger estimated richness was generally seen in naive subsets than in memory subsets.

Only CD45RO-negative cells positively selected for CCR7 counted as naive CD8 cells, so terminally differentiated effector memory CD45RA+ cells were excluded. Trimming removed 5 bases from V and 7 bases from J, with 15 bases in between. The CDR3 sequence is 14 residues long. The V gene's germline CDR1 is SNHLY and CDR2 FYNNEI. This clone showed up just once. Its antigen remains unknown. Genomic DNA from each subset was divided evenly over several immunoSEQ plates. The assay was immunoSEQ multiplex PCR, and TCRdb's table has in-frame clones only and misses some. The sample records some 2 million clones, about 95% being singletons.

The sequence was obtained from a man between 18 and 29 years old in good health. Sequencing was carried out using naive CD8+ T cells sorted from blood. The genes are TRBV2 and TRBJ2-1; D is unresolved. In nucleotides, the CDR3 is TGTGCCAGCAGTCCTATTCCCCAGTTGAATGAGCAGTTCTTC. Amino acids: CASSPIPQLNEQFF.